The text below deals with one T cell receptor (beta chain). Sequenced by immunoSEQ multiplex PCR; TCRdb stores in-frame clones only, minus some. The profile shows 150,000 to 200,000 clones, approximately 82% of them singletons. The sample belongs to a study of blood T cell repertoires in COVID-19. For the study at large: Samples representing acute and convalescent COVID-19 were sourced from the United States, Italy and Spain. PBMCs, B-cell-depleted T cells, or T cells were the source of the cDNA or gDNA that made up the material.

Symptom resolution, clearance, or two negative PCRs marked donors in Cohort 3 as recovered. V shed 7 bases and J 7 bases; nucleotides not matched to a gene: 7. Per the germline V gene, CDR1 is SGHTA and CDR2 is FQGNSA. This CDR3 has 14 amino acids. The chain couples TRBV7-2 to TRBJ1-4; 9 bases line up with TRBD1. This clonotype was sampled from a woman aged 45-60 years who had recovered from COVID-19. The sequenced sample was PBMCs or T cells enriched from blood (not recorded which). CDR3 residues: CASKTGQGTEKLFF. Written as DNA, the CDR3 is TGTGCCAGCAAAACGGGACAGGGTACTGAAAAACTGTTTTTT.